This is a list of T cell receptor beta chains from one sample in a study of cytotoxic CD8 clonotypes in ibrutinib-treated CLL. Measured with immunoSEQ multiplex PCR; TCRdb has only the in-frame clones, and not every one. The sample lists about 86,000 clones; roughly 86% were seen once. The specimen was PBMCs, collected before ibrutinib treatment. All receptors derive from a human donor with chronic lymphocytic leukemia. CDR3s include the opening cysteine and the closing phenylalanine or tryptophan. Each record gives: D gene, V gene, J gene, CDR3 protein, CDR3 DNA. The D gene is left open where the match is weak.

D gene: -; V gene: TRBV7-9; J gene: TRBJ2-7; CDR3 protein: CASSLGGGNPYEQYF; CDR3 DNA: TGTGCCAGCAGCTTAGGGGGCGGGAACCCCTACGAGCAGTACTTC
D gene: TRBD1; V gene: TRBV27; J gene: TRBJ1-2; CDR3 protein: CASSTNPDRAPHYGYTF; CDR3 DNA: TGTGCCAGCAGTACGAACCCGGACAGGGCTCCGCACTATGGCTACACCTTC
D gene: -; V gene: TRBV6-5; J gene: TRBJ1-3; CDR3 protein: CASSLVSSGNTIYF; CDR3 DNA: TGTGCCAGCAGTTTAGTTAGCTCTGGAAACACCATATATTTT
D gene: TRBD2; V gene: TRBV19; J gene: TRBJ2-7; CDR3 protein: CASNAGTSGSYEQYF; CDR3 DNA: TGTGCCAGTAATGCCGGGACTAGCGGGAGTTACGAGCAGTACTTC
D gene: TRBD1; V gene: TRBV5-1; J gene: TRBJ2-7; CDR3 protein: CASSLEGDSITYEQYF; CDR3 DNA: TGCGCCAGCAGCTTGGAAGGGGACAGCATAACCTACGAGCAGTACTTC
D gene: -; V gene: TRBV7-2; J gene: TRBJ1-1; CDR3 protein: CASSKPGGTTEAFF; CDR3 DNA: TGTGCCAGCAGCAAGCCGGGAGGGACCACTGAAGCTTTCTTT
D gene: TRBD1; V gene: TRBV7-2; J gene: TRBJ2-4; CDR3 protein: CASSPIKPGTGRNIQYF; CDR3 DNA: TGTGCCAGCAGTCCAATCAAGCCCGGGACAGGGAGGAACATTCAGTACTTC
D gene: TRBD1; V gene: TRBV5-1; J gene: TRBJ1-2; CDR3 protein: CASTTDREYGYTF; CDR3 DNA: TGCGCCAGCACCACGGACAGGGAGTATGGCTACACCTTC
D gene: -; V gene: TRBV30; J gene: TRBJ1-2; CDR3 protein: CAWKRGAYGYTF; CDR3 DNA: TGTGCTTGGAAACGAGGGGCCTATGGCTACACCTTC
D gene: TRBD1; V gene: TRBV18; J gene: TRBJ1-2; CDR3 protein: CASIQDRANYGYTF; CDR3 DNA: TGTGCCAGCATACAGGACAGGGCTAACTATGGCTACACCTTC
D gene: -; V gene: TRBV9; J gene: TRBJ2-5; CDR3 protein: CASSVGTRQETQYF; CDR3 DNA: TGTGCCAGCAGCGTAGGGACACGTCAAGAGACCCAGTACTTC
D gene: TRBD2; V gene: TRBV7-9; J gene: TRBJ2-2; CDR3 protein: CASSRRTSGTNTGELFF; CDR3 DNA: TGTGCCAGCAGCCGACGTACTAGCGGGACTAACACCGGGGAGCTGTTTTTT
D gene: -; V gene: TRBV5-1; J gene: TRBJ1-1; CDR3 protein: CASSFSQNTEAFF; CDR3 DNA: TGCGCCAGCAGCTTCTCGCAAAACACTGAAGCTTTCTTT